This TCR beta chain originates from a study of blood T cells in healthy people across ages. Study-wide results and limits: Any changes in expanded clonotypes were possibly confounded, as donor CMV status remained unknown.

Together with a sample-barcoded 5' primer, a J-beta primer mix was included in a second PCR lasting about 7 to 11 cycles. TCRdb called the 5' RACE reads again in MiXCR, with one record for every CDR3 protein. The sample shows about a million distinct CDR3 sequences, 45% to 50% of them seen only once. Trimming pared 5 bases from V and 5 bases from J, leaving 13 bases between. The CDR3 length is 14 residues. Looked up from germline, CDR1 is MNHEY and CDR2 is SMNVEV (reference sequence). This clonotype appeared once. What it binds is not known. The chain recombines TRBV27 with TRBJ2-1; no reliable D call. Sequenced input: blood. This receptor was taken from a man aged 25-45 years in good health. CDR3 nucleotide sequence: TGTGCCAGCAGTGTACCGACAAGCAACAATGAGCAGTTCTTC. This translates into CASSVPTSNNEQFF.